This passage covers 17 T cell receptor beta chains from one sample sequenced in a study of PD-1 blockade in classical Hodgkin lymphoma (dated by TCRdb to 2018 to 2020). The time point label corresponds to: cycle 4 day 1 (C4D1), after more than 5 weeks of nivolumab. Every trial patient had relapsed after autologous stem cell transplantation, and cohorts A, B and C differed in prior brentuximab vedotin exposure. The library was built by means of the immunoSEQ multiplex PCR assay. TCRdb's version of the immuneACCESS table is confined to in-frame rearrangements and falls short of the full clone set. An unresolved V gene accounts for under half of the shortfall where checked; the remainder is of unknown origin. The sample table records 90,000 to 140,000 clones; roughly nine tenths of these occur just once. About 20% of the sample belongs to the ten largest clones. The starting material was peripheral blood mononuclear cells (PBMCs), obtained before the fourth cycle of nivolumab. Source of these receptors: a human donor with classical Hodgkin lymphoma.

The chain is built from TRBV4-2 and TRBJ1-5, with D tentatively TRBD1 (5 bases). This CDR3 comprises 19 residues. The V gene lost 0 bases and the J gene lost 0 bases, with 18 bases spanning the gap. CDR1 and CDR2 from the germline V gene are LGHNA and YNFKEQ. Written as DNA, the CDR3 is TGTGCCAGCAGCCAAGAAAAAGTAGACAGTACGTATAGCAATCAGCCCCAGCATTTT. The encoded protein is CASSQEKVDSTYSNQPQHF.

The genes are TRBV7-2 and TRBJ2-7; maybe TRBD2 (6 bases). The V and J ends lost 8 bases and 5 bases respectively, with 16 bases between them. The CDR3 has 13 amino acids. CDR1 and CDR2 from the germline V gene are SGHTA and FQGNSA. Written as DNA, the CDR3 is TGTGCCAGCCACTCAGGAGGGGAGAACGAGCAGTACTTC. It is translated as CASHSGGENEQYF.

The gene calls are TRBV6-5 and TRBJ2-1, with a possible D match to TRBD1 (5 bases). Trimming took off 6 bases at V and 2 bases at J, with 8 bases between the two ends. Germline V CDR1 and CDR2: MNHEY, SVGAGI. The CDR3 has 13 residues. In DNA, the CDR3 is TGTGCCAGCAGAACAGGAGCCTACAATGAGCAGTTCTTC. It specifies CASRTGAYNEQFF.

The gene calls are TRBV5-4 and TRBJ2-3; D may be TRBD1 or TRBD2 (5 bases each). Germline values: CDR1 SGHNT, CDR2 YYREEE (reference sequence). The V end was cut by 0 bases, the J end by 6 bases, with 17 bases between. The CDR3 has 16 residues. The CDR3: CASSLGEGPRWDTQYF. The CDR3, as DNA: TGTGCCAGCAGCTTGGGTGAGGGACCAAGGTGGGATACGCAGTATTTT. Variable domain in full (rest from reference TRBV5-4 and TRBJ2-3): ETGVTQSPTHLIKTRGQQVTLRCSSQSGHNTVSWYQQALGQGPQFIFQYYREEENGRGNFPPRFSGLQFPNYSSELNVNALELDDSALYLCASSLGEGPRWDTQYFGPGTRLTVL.

J is TRBJ1-2 and V is TRBV6-5; a possible D gene is TRBD1 (6 bases). The CDR3 has 15 residues. V dropped 6 bases and J dropped 6 bases, with 20 bases sitting between them. Germline lookup yields CDR1 MNHEY and CDR2 SVGAGI. CDR3 residues: CASRRPGHQTNGYTF. CDR3 DNA: TGTGCCAGCAGGAGACCGGGACACCAAACTAATGGCTACACCTTC.

The chain links TRBV29-1 to TRBJ1-3, with 8 bases matching TRBD1. V lost 5 bases, J lost 0 bases, and 12 bases stayed unmatched. The V gene's germline CDR1 is SQVTM and CDR2 ANQGSEA. The CDR3 has 17 amino acids. The CDR3 coding sequence is TGCAGCGTTCCAAGCCCTTCGGACAGGGCCTCTGGAAACACCATATATTTT. It codes for CSVPSPSDRASGNTIYF.

This chain uses TRBV5-4 with TRBJ2-4, with TRBD1 matching 9 bases. This CDR3 is 15 amino acids long. Germline CDR1 reads SGHNT; CDR2 reads YYREEE (reference sequence). J lost 2 bases, V lost 4 bases, and 4 bases had no gene match. CDR3 in amino acids: CASSLGQGTKNIQYF. DNA for the CDR3: TGTGCCAGCAGCCTGGGACAGGGAACCAAAAACATTCAGTACTTC.

This chain uses TRBV18 with TRBJ2-6; no firm D call. The CDR3 covers 14 residues. Germline values: CDR1 KGHSH, CDR2 LQKENI. Trimming took 2 bases from V and 4 from J, leaving 6 bases between them. CDR3 sequence: CASSPSGGANVLTF. In nucleotides, the CDR3 is TGTGCCAGCTCACCATCCGGAGGGGCCAACGTCCTGACTTTC.

This sequence joins TRBV7-2 and TRBJ2-3, with D hard to call. CDR3 size: 15 residues. CDR1 and CDR2 from the germline V gene are SGHTA and FQGNSA. V dropped 1 base and J dropped 0 bases, with 8 bases sitting between them. This CDR3 is CASSLVGSSTDTQYF. The CDR3 DNA reads as TGTGCCAGCAGCTTAGTGGGATCTAGCACAGATACGCAGTATTTT.

The chain recombines TRBV5-6 with TRBJ1-4; TRBD1 matches 7 bases. Per germline, CDR1 SGHDT and CDR2 YYEEEE. Losses at the gene ends were 2 bases for V and 0 bases for J; bases not matched to a gene: 4. The CDR3 has 16 amino acids. As DNA, the CDR3 is TGTGCCAGCAGCTTAGGGACAGTCACAACTAATGAAAAACTGTTTTTT. It encodes CASSLGTVTTNEKLFF.

The rearrangement joins TRBV28 to TRBJ2-2; 14 bases are shared with TRBD2. The ends lost 5 bases at V and 3 bases at J; junction bases unmatched: 17. The V gene's germline CDR1 is MDHEN and CDR2 SYDVKM. The CDR3 runs to 21 residues. CDR3: CASSTLPGLAGDLLDTGELFF. The CDR3 coding sequence is TGTGCCAGCAGTACCCTCCCGGGACTAGCGGGAGACCTACTTGACACCGGGGAGCTGTTTTTT.

The V and J genes are TRBV6-5 and TRBJ2-2, with D perhaps TRBD1 (5 bases). The ends were cut back, 5 bases at V and 7 bases at J, with 17 bases in the middle. The CDR3 extends over 15 amino acids. Per the germline V gene, CDR1 is MNHEY and CDR2 is SVGAGI. The CDR3 here is CASSLVRTLGGELFF. Here the CDR3 DNA reads TGTGCCAGCAGTCTCGTCCGGACATTGGGCGGGGAGCTGTTTTTT.

The chain is built from TRBV4-1 and TRBJ2-1; D remains unclear. Trimming shortened V by 5 bases and J by 0 bases, and 14 bases separated the two germline ends. The CDR3 spans 16 residues. CDR1 is MGHRA and CDR2 is YSYEKL in the germline V gene. The CDR3, as DNA: TGCGCCAGCAGCTCAGAGTATATAAGCTCCTACAATGAGCAGTTCTTC. Its translation is CASSSEYISSYNEQFF.

The genes are TRBV2 and TRBJ2-7; 8 bases line up with TRBD1. Germline-derived CDR1 and CDR2 are SNHLY and FYNNEI. The junction had 1 base not matched to a gene; V was cut back by 6 bases and J by 0 bases. The CDR3 length is 13 residues. Here the CDR3 DNA reads TGTGCCAGCAGAACAGGGGGCTCCTACGAGCAGTACTTC. Residues: CASRTGGSYEQYF. The full variable domain, with the rest looked up from reference TRBV2 and TRBJ2-7, is EPEVTQTPSHQVTQMGQEVILRCVPISNHLYFYWYRQILGQKVEFLVSFYNNEISEKSEIFDDQFSVERPDGSNFTLKIRSTKLEDSAMYFCASRTGGSYEQYFGPGTRLTVT.

V gene TRBV6-1 combines with J gene TRBJ2-5; D possibly corresponds to TRBD2 (6 bases). Trimming cost V 3 bases and J 6 bases, with 14 bases left between them. This CDR3 region has 14 residues. The germline CDR1 and CDR2 sequences are MNHNS and SASEGT. The CDR3 region is CASSESLGGKTQYF. The CDR3 nucleotides read TGTGCCAGCAGTGAGTCTCTGGGCGGGAAGACCCAGTACTTC.

J is TRBJ1-2 and V is TRBV7-9; D remains unclear. The CDR3 spans 13 residues. In germline, CDR1 is SEHNR, CDR2 FQNEAQ (reference sequence). V gave up 5 bases and J gave up 7 bases, with 14 bases separating them. The CDR3 DNA reads as TGTGCCAGCAGCAGACCGGGCATGGGTGGCTACACCTTC. Translating it yields CASSRPGMGGYTF.

This clone was counted once. The chain combines TRBV4-2 with TRBJ1-5; no clear D. Between the trimmed V and J ends, which lost 0 bases and 5 bases, there was a span of 11 bases. Germline V CDR1 and CDR2: LGHNA, YNFKEQ. The CDR3 is 15 residues long. Written as DNA, the CDR3 is TGTGCCAGCAGCCAAGATCCCGGGAGGGATCAGCCCCAGCATTTT. It encodes CASSQDPGRDQPQHF.